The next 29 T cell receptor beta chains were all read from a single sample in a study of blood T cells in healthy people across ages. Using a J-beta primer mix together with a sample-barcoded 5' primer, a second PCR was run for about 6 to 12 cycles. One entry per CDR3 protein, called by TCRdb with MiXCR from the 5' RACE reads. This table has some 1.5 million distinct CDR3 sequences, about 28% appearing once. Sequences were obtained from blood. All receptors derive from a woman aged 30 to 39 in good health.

CDR3 protein: CASSLVPSGRLETQYF. The CDR3 DNA reads TGTGCCAGCAGCTTAGTACCTAGCGGGAGGTTGGAGACCCAGTACTTC. The chain couples TRBV11-2 to TRBJ2-5, with 11 bases aligning to TRBD2. The ends lost 1 base at V and 5 bases at J; junction bases unmatched: 6. Germline V lookup: CDR1 SGHAT, CDR2 FQNNGV. The CDR3 contains 16 residues.

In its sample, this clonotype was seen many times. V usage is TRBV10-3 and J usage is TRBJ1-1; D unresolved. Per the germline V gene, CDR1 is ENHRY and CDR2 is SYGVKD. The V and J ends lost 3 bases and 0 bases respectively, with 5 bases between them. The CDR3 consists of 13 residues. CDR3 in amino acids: CAISEQLNTEAFF. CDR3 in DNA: TGTGCCATCAGTGAACAGCTGAACACTGAAGCTTTCTTT.

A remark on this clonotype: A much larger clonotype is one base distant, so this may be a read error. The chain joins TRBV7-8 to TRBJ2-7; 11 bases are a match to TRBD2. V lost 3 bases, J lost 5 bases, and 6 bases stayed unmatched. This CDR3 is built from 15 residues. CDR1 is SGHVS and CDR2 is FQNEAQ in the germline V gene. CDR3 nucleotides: TGTGCCAGCAGCTTTGTAGCGGGAGGGGGGGACGAGCAGTACTTC. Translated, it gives CASSFVAGGGDEQYF.

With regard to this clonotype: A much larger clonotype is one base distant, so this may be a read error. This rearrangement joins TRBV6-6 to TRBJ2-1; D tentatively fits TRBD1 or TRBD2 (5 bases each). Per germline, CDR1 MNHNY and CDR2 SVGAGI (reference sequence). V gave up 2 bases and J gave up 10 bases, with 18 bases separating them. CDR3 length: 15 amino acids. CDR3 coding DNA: TGTGCCAGCAGTTACACAAACCTAGGGACCTACGAGCAGTTCTTC. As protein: CASSYTNLGTYEQFF.

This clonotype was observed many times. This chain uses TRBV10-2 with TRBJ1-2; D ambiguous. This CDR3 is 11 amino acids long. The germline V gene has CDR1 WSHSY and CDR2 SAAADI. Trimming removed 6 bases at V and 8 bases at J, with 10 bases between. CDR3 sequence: CASRGVQGYTF. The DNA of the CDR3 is TGCGCCAGCAGAGGTGTGCAGGGCTACACCTTC.

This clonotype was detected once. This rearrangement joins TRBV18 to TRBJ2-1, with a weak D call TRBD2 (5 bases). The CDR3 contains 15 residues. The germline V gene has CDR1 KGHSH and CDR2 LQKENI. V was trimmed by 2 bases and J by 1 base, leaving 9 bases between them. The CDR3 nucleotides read TGTGCCAGCTCACCATTCGAGGGTTCCTACAATGAGCAGTTCTTC. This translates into CASSPFEGSYNEQFF.

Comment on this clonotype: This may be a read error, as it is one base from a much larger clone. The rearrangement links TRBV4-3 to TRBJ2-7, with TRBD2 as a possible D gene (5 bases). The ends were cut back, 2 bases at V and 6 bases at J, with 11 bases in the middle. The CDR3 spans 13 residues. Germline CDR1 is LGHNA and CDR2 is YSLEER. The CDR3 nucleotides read TGCGCCAGCAGCCAAAATCGGGATTTCGAGCAGTACTTC. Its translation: CASSQNRDFEQYF.

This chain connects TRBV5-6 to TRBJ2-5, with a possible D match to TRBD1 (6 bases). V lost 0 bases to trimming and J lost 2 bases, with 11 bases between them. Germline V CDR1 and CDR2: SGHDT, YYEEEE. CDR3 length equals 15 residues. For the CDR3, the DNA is TGTGCCAGCAGCTTGGCAGGGGCTATTCAAGAGACCCAGTACTTC. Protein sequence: CASSLAGAIQETQYF.

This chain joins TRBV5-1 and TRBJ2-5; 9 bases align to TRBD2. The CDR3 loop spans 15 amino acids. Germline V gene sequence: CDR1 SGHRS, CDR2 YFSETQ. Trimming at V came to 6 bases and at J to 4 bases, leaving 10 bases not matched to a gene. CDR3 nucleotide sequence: TGCGCCAGCACAGAATCCGGCGGGAGGGGAGAGACCCAGTACTTC. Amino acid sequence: CASTESGGRGETQYF.

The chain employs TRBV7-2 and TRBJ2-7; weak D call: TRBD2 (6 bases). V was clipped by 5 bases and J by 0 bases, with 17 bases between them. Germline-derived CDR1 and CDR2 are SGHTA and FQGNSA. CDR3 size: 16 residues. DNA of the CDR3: TGTGCCAGCAGCCGGGCGGGGATGCGGAGCTCCTACGAGCAGTACTTC. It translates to CASSRAGMRSSYEQYF.

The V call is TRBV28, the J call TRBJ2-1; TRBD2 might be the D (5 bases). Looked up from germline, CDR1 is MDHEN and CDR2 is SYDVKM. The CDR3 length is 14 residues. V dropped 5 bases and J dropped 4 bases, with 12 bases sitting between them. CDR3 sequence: CASSVTRGYNEQFF. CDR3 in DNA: TGTGCCAGCAGTGTCACTAGAGGGTACAATGAGCAGTTCTTC.

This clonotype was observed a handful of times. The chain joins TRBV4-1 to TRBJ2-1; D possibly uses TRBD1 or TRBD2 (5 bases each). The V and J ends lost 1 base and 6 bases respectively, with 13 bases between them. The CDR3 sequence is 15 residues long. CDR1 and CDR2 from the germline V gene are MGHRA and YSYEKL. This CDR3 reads CASSQVRGSCNEQFF. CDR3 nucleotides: TGCGCCAGCAGCCAAGTACGGGGCAGTTGCAATGAGCAGTTCTTC.

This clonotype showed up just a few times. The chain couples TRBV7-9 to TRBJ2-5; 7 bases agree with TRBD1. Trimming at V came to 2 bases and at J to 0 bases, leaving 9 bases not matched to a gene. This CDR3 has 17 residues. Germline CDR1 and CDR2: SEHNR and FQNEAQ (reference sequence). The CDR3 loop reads CASSLPYRGSNQETQYF. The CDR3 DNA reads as TGTGCCAGCAGCTTACCATACAGGGGTTCCAACCAAGAGACCCAGTACTTC.

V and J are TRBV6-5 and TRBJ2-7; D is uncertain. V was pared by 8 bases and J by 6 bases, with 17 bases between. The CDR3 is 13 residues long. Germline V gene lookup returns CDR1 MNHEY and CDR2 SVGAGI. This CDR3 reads CASSPSRISEQYF. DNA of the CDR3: TGTGCCAGCTCACCAAGTCGGATCTCCGAGCAGTACTTC.

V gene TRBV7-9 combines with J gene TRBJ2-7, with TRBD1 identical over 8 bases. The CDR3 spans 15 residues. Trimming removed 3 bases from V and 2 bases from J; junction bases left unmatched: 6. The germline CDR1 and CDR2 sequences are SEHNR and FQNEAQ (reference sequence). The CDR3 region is CASSFSVTGAYEQYF. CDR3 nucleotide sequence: TGTGCCAGCAGCTTTTCGGTGACAGGGGCCTACGAGCAGTACTTC.

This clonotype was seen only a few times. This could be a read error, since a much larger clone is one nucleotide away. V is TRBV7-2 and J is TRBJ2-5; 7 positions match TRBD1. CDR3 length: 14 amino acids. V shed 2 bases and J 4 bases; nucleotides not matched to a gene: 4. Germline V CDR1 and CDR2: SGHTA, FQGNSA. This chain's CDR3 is CASSLLGQAETQYF. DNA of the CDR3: TGTGCCAGCAGCTTACTCGGACAGGCAGAGACCCAGTACTTC.

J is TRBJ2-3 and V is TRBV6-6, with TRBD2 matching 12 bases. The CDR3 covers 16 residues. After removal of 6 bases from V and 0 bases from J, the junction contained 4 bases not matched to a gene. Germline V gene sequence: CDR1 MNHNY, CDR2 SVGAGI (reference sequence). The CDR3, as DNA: TGTGCCAGCAGGCGCGGACTAGCGGGAAGCACAGATACGCAGTATTTT. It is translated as CASRRGLAGSTDTQYF.

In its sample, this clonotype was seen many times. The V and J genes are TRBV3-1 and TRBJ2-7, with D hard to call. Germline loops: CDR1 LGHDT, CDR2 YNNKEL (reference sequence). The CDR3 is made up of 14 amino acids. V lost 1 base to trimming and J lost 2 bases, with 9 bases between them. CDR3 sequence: CASSQAGTTYEQYF. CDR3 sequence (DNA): TGTGCCAGCAGCCAAGCGGGCACTACCTACGAGCAGTACTTC.

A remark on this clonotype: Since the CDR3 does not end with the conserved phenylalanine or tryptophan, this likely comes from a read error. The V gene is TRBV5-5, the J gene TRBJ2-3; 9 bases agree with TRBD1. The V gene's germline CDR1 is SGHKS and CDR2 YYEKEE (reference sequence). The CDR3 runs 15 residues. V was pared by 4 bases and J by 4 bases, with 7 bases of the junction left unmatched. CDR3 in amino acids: CASSAGTGRADTQYC. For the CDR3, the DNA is TGTGCCAGCAGCGCCGGGACAGGGAGGGCAGATACGCAGTATTGT.

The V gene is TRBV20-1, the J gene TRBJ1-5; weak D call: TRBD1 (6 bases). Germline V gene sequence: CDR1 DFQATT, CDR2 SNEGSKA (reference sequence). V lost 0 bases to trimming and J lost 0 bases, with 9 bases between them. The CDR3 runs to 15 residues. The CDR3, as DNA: TGCAGTGCTAGAGAGGGGGCCTATAGCAATCAGCCCCAGCATTTT. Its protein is CSAREGAYSNQPQHF.

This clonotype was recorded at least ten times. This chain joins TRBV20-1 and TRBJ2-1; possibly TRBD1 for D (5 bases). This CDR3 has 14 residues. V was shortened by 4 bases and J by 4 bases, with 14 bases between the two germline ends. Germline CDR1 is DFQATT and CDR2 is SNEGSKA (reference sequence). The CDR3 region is CSATAETEYNEQFF. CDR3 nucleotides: TGCAGTGCTACCGCGGAGACAGAGTACAATGAGCAGTTCTTC.

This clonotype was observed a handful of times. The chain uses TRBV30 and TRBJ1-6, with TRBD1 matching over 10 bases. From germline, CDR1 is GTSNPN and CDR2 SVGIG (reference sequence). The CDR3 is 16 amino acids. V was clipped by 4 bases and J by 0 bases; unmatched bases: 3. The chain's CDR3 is CAWTGTGASYNSPLHF. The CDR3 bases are TGTGCCTGGACCGGGACAGGGGCCTCCTATAATTCACCCCTCCACTTT. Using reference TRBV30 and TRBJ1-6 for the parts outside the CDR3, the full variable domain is SQTIHQWPATLVQPVGSPLSLECTVEGTSNPNLYWYRQAAGRGLQLLFYSVGIGQISSEVPQNLSASRPQDRQFILSSKKLLLSDSGFYLCAWTGTGASYNSPLHFGNGTRLTVT.

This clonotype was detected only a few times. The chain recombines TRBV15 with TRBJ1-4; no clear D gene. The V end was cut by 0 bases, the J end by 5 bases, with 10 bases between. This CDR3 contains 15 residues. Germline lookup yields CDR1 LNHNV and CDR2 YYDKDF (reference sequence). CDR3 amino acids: CATSREIQRNEKLFF. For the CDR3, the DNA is TGTGCCACCAGCAGAGAAATACAGAGAAATGAAAAACTGTTTTTT. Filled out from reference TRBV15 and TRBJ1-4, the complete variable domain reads DAMVIQNPRYQVTQFGKPVTLSCSQTLNHNVMYWYQQKSSQAPKLLFHYYDKDFNNEADTPDNFQSRRPNTSFCFLDIRSPGLGDTAMYLCATSREIQRNEKLFFGSGTQLSVL.

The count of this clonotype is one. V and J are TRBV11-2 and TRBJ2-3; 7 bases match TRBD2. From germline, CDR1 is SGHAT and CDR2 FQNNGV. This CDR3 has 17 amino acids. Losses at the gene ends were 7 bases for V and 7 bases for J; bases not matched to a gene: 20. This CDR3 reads CASNSSRLGRGVNTQYF. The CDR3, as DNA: TGTGCCAGCAACTCATCCAGGCTCGGCCGGGGGGTGAATACGCAGTATTTT.

The CDR3 here is CASSPGTSGGLTGELFF. The CDR3 nucleotides read TGTGCCAGCAGCCCTGGGACTAGCGGGGGGCTAACGGGGGAGCTGTTTTTT. The chain has TRBV5-5 and TRBJ2-2; TRBD2 matches at 15 bases. Trimming cost V 4 bases and J 8 bases; bases outside gene matches: 9. This CDR3 contains 17 residues. CDR1 SGHKS and CDR2 YYEKEE come from the germline V gene (reference sequence).

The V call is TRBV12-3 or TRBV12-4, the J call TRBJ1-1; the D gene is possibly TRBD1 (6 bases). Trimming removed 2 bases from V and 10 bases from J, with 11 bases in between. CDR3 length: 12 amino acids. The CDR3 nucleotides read TGTGCCAGCAGTTTATGGGGGCGTGGAGCTTTCTTT. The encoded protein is CASSLWGRGAFF.

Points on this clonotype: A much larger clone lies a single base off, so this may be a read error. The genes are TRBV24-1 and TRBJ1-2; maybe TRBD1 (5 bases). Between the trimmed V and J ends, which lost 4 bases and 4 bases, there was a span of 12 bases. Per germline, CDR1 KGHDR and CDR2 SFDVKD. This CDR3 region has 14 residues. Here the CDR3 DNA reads TGTGCCACCAGTGACCCCGGGACGGGCTATGGCTACACCTTC. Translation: CATSDPGTGYGYTF.

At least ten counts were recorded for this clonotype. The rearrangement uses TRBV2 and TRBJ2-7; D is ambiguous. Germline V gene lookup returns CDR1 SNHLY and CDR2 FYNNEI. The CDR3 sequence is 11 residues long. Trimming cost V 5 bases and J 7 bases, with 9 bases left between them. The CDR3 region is CASSSRLEQYF. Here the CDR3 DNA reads TGTGCCAGCAGTTCCAGACTGGAGCAGTACTTC.

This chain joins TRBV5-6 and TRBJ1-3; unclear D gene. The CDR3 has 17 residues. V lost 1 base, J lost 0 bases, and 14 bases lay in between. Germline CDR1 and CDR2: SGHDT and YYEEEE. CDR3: CASSLWFTGNSGNTIYF. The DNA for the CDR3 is TGTGCCAGCAGCTTGTGGTTCACGGGGAACTCTGGAAACACCATATATTTT.